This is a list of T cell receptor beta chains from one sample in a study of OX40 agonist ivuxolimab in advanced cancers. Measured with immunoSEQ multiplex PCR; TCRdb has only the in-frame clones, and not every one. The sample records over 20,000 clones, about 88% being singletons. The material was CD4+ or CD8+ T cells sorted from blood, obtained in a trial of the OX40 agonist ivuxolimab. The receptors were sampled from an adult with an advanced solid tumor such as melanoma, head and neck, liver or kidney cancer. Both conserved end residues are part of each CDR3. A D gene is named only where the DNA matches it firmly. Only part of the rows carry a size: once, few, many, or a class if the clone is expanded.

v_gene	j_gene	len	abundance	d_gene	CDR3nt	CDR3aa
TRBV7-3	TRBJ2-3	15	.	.	TGTGCCAGCAGCCTAACGGGAGCGAGCACAGATACGCAGTATTTT	CASSLTGASTDTQYF
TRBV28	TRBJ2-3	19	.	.	TGTGCCAGCAGTTTTCGGCAGGATCGACCCGCCCCAGGTCAAGATACGCAGTATTTT	CASSFRQDRPAPGQDTQYF
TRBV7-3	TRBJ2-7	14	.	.	TGTGCCAGCAGCTTAGGGGGAGGATCCTACGAGCAGTACTTC	CASSLGGGSYEQYF
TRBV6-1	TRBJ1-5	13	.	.	TGTGCCAGCACCCTCGGAGGGGATCAGCCCCAGCATTTT	CASTLGGDQPQHF
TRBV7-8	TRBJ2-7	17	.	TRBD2	TGTGCCAGCAGCCCGGGACTAGCGGGAGAAGGCCTCTACGAGCAGTACTTC	CASSPGLAGEGLYEQYF
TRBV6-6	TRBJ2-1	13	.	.	TGTGCCAGCAGTTACACCGGATTAATTGAGCAGTTCTTC	CASSYTGLIEQFF
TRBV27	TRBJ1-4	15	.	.	TGTGCCACGTCCGGGCGGGGGGCAACTAATGAAAAACTGTTTTTT	CATSGRGATNEKLFF
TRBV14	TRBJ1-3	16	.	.	TGTGCCAGAGGAGACAGGTCTTATAATTCTGGAAACACCATATATTTT	CARGDRSYNSGNTIYF
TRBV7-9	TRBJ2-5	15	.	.	TGTGCCGCAGCAGCCTGGGGGGAGGACGGAGAGACCCAGTACTTC	CAAAAWGEDGETQYF
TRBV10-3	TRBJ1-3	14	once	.	TGTGCCATTGGGTCGGAGCATTCTGGAAACACCATATATTTT	CAIGSEHSGNTIYF
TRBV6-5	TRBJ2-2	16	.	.	TGTGCCAGCAGTTACTCTGGCAGCATGAACACCGGGGAGCTGTTTTTT	CASSYSGSMNTGELFF
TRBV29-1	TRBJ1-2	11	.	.	TGCAGCGTTGAGGTAGCTGAGAGCTACACCTTC	CSVEVAESYTF
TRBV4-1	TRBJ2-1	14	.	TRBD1	TGCGCCAGCAGCCAAGGACGACAGGGGGATGAGCAGTTCTTC	CASSQGRQGDEQFF
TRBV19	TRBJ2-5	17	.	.	TGTGCCAGTAGTATGAGCTGGTTGGGCAGAGTCCAAGAGACCCAGTACTTC	CASSMSWLGRVQETQYF
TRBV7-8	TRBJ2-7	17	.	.	TGTGCCAGCAGCTTAGACAAAGATGGACACAGCACTTACGAGCAGTACTTC	CASSLDKDGHSTYEQYF
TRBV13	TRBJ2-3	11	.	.	TGTGCCAGCAGTCACACAGATACGCAGTATTTT	CASSHTDTQYF
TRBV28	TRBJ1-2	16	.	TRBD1	TGTGCCAGCAGTTTGGGGACAGGGATCACTAACTATGGCTACACCTTC	CASSLGTGITNYGYTF
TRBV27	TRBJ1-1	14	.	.	TGTGCCAGCAGATCTATGGGGACGGGCACTGAAGCTTTCTTT	CASRSMGTGTEAFF
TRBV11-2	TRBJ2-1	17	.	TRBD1	TGTGCCAGCAGCTTAGATTTCGGGGACAGGCACTACAATGAGCAGTTCTTC	CASSLDFGDRHYNEQFF
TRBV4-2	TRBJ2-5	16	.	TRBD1	TGTGCCAGCAGCCAAGGCCGTCAGGGGGCATGGGAGACCCAGTACTTC	CASSQGRQGAWETQYF
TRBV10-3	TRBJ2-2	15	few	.	TGTGCCATCAGGGGTGACCCCCCTACACCCGGGGAGCTGTTTTTT	CAIRGDPPTPGELFF
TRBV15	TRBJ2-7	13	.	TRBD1	TGTGCCACCAGCTGGGACAGGGACTACGAGCAGTACTTC	CATSWDRDYEQYF
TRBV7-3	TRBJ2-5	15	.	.	TGTGCCAGCAGCAAAGGGATCGGGGCAGCAGAGACCCAGTACTTC	CASSKGIGAAETQYF
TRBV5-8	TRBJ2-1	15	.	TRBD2	TGTGCCAGCAGCTTGTTACTAGCGGGAGTCAATGAGCAGTTCTTC	CASSLLLAGVNEQFF
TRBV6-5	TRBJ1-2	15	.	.	TGTGCCAGCAGTTACCACCCGCGGGGGGACTATGGCTACACCTTC	CASSYHPRGDYGYTF
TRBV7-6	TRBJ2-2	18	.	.	TGTGCCAGCAGCTTACGAGTAACAGGGCCCACGGTCACCGGGGAGCTGTTTTTT	CASSLRVTGPTVTGELFF
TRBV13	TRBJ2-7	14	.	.	TGTGCCAGCAGCTTAGGCCGACTAGTGGACGAGCAGTACTTC	CASSLGRLVDEQYF